Given below is one T cell receptor beta chain in context. This sample was included in a study of shared clonotypes between healthy human individuals. Measured with immunoSEQ multiplex PCR; TCRdb has only the in-frame clones, and not every one. There are around 610,000 clones in the sample; about 96% occur only once, and approximately 0.1% lies in the top ten. Unmatched junction bases numbered 7, after V lost 0 bases and J lost 6 bases. Germline CDR1 SGDLS, CDR2 YYNGEE. The CDR3 spans 16 residues. The naive CD8 fraction comprised CD45RO-negative cells positively selected for CCR7 and excluded terminally differentiated effector memory CD45RA+ cells.

Sequenced: naive CD8+ T cells sorted from blood. V usage is TRBV9 and J usage is TRBJ2-3, with TRBD2 matching over 10 bases. The TCR comes from a woman aged 30 to 39 in good health. The CDR3 nucleotides are TGTGCCAGCAGCGTAGGGGGAGCGGGAGGGCTGGATACGCAGTATTTT. Amino acids: CASSVGGAGGLDTQYF. Full variable domain (rest looked up from reference TRBV9 and TRBJ2-3): DSGVTQTPKHLITATGQRVTLRCSPRSGDLSVYWYQQSLDQGLQFLIQYYNGEERAKGNILERFSAQQFPDLHSELNLSSLELGDSALYFCASSVGGAGGLDTQYFGPGTRLTVL.